This T cell receptor beta chain emerged from a study of blood T cell repertoires in COVID-19. Across the study: PBMCs, B-cell-depleted T cells, or T cells provided the cDNA or gDNA that made up the material.

The CDR3 contains 16 residues. CDR1 is SGDLS and CDR2 is YYNGEE in the germline V gene. V gave up 0 bases and J gave up 3 bases; unmatched junction bases: 5. The data were produced by immunoSEQ multiplex PCR, yet TCRdb's version contains in-frame clones alone and is incomplete. This table has 200,000 to 300,000 clones, 75% to 90% appearing once. The clonotype originates from a woman aged 25 to 39 who had recovered from COVID-19. The specimen sequenced was peripheral blood. V and J are TRBV9 and TRBJ1-1; 10 nucleotides match TRBD1. In DNA, the CDR3 is TGTGCCAGCAGCGTAGGACAGGGGGCCTGGGACACTGAAGCTTTCTTT. Its translation: CASSVGQGAWDTEAFF.